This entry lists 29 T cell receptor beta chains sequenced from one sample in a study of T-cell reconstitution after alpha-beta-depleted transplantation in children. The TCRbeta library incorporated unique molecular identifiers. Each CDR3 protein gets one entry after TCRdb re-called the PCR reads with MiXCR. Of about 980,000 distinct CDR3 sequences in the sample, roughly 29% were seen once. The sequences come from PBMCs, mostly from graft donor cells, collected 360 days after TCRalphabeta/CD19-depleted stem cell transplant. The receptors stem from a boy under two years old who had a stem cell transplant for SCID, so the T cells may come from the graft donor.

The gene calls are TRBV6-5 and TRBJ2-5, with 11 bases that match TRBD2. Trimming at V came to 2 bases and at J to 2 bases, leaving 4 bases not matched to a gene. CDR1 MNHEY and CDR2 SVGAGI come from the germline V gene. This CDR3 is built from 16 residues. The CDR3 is CASSYGTSGPQETQYF. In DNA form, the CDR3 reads TGTGCCAGCAGTTACGGGACTAGCGGACCTCAAGAGACCCAGTACTTC.

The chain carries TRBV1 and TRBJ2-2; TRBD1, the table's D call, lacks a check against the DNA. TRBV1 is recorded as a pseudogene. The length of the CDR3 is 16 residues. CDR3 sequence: CTNRAGGVSDTGELFF. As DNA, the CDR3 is TGCACCAACAGAGCAGGGGGCGTATCGGACACCGGGGAGCTGTTTTTT.

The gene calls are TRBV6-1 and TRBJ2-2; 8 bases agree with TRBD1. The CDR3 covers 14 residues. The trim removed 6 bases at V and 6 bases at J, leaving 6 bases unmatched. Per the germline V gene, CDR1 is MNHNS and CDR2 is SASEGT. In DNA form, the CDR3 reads TGTGCCAGCAGAGTGACAGGGGAGGCCGGGGAGCTGTTTTTT. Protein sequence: CASRVTGEAGELFF.

In DNA, the CDR3 is TGCAGTGCTAGGGTCCCCCACACAGATACGCAGTATTTT. Translated: CSARVPHTDTQYF. This chain joins TRBV20-1 and TRBJ2-3; no reliable D call. The CDR3 has 13 amino acids. The germline V and J ends were trimmed by 3 bases and 2 bases, with 9 bases remaining between them. CDR1 DFQATT and CDR2 SNEGSKA come from the germline V gene (reference sequence).

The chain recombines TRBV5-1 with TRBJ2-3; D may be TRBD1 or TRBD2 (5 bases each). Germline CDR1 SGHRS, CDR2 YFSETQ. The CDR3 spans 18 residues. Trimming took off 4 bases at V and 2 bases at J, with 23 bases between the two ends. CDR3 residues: CASSLFGGDITNTDTQYF. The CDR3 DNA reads TGCGCCAGCAGCCTCTTTGGGGGAGACATCACCAACACAGATACGCAGTATTTT.

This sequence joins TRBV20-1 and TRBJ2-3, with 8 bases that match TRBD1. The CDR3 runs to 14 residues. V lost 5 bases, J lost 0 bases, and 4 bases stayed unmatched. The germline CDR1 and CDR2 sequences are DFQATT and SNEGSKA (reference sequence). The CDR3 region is CSASRDRSTDTQYF. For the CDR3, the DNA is TGCAGTGCTTCCCGGGACAGGAGCACAGATACGCAGTATTTT.

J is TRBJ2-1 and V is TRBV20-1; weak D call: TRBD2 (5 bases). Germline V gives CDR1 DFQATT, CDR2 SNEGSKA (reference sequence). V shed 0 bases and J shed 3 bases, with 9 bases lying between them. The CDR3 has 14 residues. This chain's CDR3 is CSARDGLYYNEQFF. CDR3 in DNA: TGCAGTGCTAGAGACGGACTCTACTACAATGAGCAGTTCTTC.

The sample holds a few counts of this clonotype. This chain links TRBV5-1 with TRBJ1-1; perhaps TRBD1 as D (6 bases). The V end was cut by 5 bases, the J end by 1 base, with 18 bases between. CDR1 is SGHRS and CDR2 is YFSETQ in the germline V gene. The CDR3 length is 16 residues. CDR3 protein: CASSFEGGLANTEAFF. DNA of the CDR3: TGCGCCAGCAGTTTTGAGGGGGGCCTTGCGAACACTGAAGCTTTCTTT. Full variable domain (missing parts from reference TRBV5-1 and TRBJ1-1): KAGVTQTPRYLIKTRGQQVTLSCSPISGHRSVSWYQQTPGQGLQFLFEYFSETQRNKGNFPGRFSGRQFSNSRSEMNVSTLELGDSALYLCASSFEGGLANTEAFFGQGTRLTVV.

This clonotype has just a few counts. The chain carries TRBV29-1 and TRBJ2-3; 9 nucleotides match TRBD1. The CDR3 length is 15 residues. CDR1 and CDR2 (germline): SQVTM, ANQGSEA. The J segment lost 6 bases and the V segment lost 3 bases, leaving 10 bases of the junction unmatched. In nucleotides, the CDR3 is TGCAGCGTTGAGGGGACAGGGAGAGGTGGGGATACGCAGTATTTT. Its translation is CSVEGTGRGGDTQYF.

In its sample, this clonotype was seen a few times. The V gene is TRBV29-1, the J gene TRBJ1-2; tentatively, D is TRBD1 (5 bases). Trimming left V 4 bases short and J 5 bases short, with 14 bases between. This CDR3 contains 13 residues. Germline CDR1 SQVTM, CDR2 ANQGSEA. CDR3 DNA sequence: TGCAGCGTTGGGGTGGGGCCTTCGTATGGCTACACCTTC. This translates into CSVGVGPSYGYTF.

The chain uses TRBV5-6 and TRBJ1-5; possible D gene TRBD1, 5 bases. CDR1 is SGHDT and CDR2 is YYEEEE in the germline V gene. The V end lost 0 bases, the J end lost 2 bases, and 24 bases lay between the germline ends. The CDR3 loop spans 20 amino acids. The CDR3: CASSLGQGAIYADGNQPQHF. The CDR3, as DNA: TGTGCCAGCAGCTTGGGTCAAGGGGCGATATACGCGGACGGCAATCAGCCCCAGCATTTT.

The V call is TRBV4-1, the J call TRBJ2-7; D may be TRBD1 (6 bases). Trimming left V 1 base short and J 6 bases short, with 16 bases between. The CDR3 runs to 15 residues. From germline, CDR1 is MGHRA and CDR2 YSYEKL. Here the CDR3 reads CASSQVRGGPAEQYF. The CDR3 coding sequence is TGCGCCAGCAGCCAAGTCAGGGGCGGCCCCGCCGAGCAGTACTTC.

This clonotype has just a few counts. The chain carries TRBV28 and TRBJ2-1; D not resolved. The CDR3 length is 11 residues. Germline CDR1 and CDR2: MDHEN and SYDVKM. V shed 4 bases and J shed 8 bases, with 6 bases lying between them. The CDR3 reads CASSSNDEQFF. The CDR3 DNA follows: TGTGCCAGCAGTTCAAACGATGAGCAGTTCTTC. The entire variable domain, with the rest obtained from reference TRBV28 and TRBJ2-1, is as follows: DVKVTQSSRYLVKRTGEKVFLECVQDMDHENMFWYRQDPGLGLRLIYFSYDVKMKEKGDIPEGYSVSREKKERFSLILESASTNQTSMYLCASSSNDEQFFGPGTRLTVL.

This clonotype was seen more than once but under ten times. The CDR3 nucleotides are TGCAGTGCTAGCCTTTCGGGGAATCGGGCCAAAAACATTCAGTACTTC. It is translated as CSASLSGNRAKNIQYF. The chain uses TRBV20-1 and TRBJ2-4, with D possibly being TRBD2 (5 bases). Germline V lookup: CDR1 DFQATT, CDR2 SNEGSKA (reference sequence). This CDR3 region has 16 residues. V lost 3 bases to trimming and J lost 1 base, with 16 bases between them.

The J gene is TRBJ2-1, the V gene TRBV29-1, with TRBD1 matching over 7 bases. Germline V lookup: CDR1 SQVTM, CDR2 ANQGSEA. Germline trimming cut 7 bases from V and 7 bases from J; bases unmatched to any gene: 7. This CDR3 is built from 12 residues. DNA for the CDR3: TGCAGCGCTGGGACAGACTCGAATGAGCAGTTCTTC. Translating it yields CSAGTDSNEQFF.

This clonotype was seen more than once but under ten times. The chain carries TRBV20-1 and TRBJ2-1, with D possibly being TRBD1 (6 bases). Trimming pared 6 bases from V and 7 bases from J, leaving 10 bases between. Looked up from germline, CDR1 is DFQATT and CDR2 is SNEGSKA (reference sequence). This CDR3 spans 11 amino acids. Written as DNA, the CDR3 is TGCAGTGCCAAGGGGGTTAATGAGCAGTTCTTC. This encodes CSAKGVNEQFF.

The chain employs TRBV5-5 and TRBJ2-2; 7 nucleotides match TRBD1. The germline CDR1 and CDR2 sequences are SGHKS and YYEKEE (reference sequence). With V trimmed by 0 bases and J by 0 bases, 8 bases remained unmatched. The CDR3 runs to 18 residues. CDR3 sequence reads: CASSLADREKANTGELFF. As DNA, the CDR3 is TGTGCCAGCAGCTTGGCAGACAGGGAGAAAGCGAACACCGGGGAGCTGTTTTTT. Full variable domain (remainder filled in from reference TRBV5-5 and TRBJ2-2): DAGVTQSPTHLIKTRGQQVTLRCSPISGHKSVSWYQQVLGQGPQFIFQYYEKEERGRGNFPDRFSARQFPNYSSELNVNALLLGDSALYLCASSLADREKANTGELFFGEGSRLTVL.

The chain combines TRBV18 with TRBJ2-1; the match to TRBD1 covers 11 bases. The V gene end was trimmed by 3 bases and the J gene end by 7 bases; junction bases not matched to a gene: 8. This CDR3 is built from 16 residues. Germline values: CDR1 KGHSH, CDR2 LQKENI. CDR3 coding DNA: TGTGCCAGCTCACCGACCGGGACAGGGGGTCGTAATGAGCAGTTCTTC. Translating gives CASSPTGTGGRNEQFF.

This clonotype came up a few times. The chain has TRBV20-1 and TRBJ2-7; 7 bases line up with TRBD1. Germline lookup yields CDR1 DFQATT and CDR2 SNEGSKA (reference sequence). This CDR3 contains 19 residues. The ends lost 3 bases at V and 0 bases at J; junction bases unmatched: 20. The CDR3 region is CSARNLQGYRVRRSYEQYF. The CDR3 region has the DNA TGCAGTGCTAGGAACCTACAGGGGTACAGGGTCCGCCGCTCCTACGAGCAGTACTTC.

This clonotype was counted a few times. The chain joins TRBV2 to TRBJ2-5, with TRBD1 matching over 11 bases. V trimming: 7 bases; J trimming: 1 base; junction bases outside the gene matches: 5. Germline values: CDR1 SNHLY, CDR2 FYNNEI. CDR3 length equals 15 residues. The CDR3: CASNGQGALQETQYF. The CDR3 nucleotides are TGTGCCAGCAACGGACAGGGGGCTCTCCAAGAGACCCAGTACTTC.

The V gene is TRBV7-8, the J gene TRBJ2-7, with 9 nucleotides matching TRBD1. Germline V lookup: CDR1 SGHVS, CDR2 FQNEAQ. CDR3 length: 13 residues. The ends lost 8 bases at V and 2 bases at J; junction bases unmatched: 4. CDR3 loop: CASAGTGPYEQYF. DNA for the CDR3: TGTGCCAGCGCAGGGACAGGGCCCTACGAGCAGTACTTC.

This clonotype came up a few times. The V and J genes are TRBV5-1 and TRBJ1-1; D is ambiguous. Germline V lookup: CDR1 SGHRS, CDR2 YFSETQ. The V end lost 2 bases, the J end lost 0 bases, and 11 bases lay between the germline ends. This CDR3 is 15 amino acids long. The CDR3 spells CASSFSGTMNTEAFF. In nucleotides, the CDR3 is TGCGCCAGCAGCTTTTCAGGAACCATGAACACTGAAGCTTTCTTT.

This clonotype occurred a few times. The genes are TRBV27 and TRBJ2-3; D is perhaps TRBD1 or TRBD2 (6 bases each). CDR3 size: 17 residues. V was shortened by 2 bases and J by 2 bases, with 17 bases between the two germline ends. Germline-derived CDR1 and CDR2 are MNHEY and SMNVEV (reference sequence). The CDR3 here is CASSLRGAPMVTDTQYF. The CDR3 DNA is TGTGCCAGCAGTTTAAGGGGGGCCCCTATGGTCACAGATACGCAGTATTTT.

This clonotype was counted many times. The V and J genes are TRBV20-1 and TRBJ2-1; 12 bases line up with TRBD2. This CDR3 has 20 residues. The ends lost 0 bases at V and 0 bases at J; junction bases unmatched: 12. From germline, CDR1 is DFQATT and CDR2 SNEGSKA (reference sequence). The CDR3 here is CSARDFRTSGGPSSYNEQFF. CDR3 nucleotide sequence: TGCAGTGCTAGAGATTTCCGTACTAGCGGGGGGCCAAGCTCCTACAATGAGCAGTTCTTC.

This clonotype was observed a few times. CDR3 region: CASSLGGLPYQETQYF. The CDR3 DNA sequence: TGTGCCAGCAGCTTGGGAGGATTACCGTACCAAGAGACCCAGTACTTC. This chain uses TRBV5-5 with TRBJ2-5; D is unresolved. The CDR3 covers 16 residues. Germline assignment: CDR1 SGHKS and CDR2 YYEKEE (reference sequence). The V gene lost 0 bases and the J gene lost 0 bases, with 12 bases spanning the gap. The variable domain in full, with the rest retrieved from reference TRBV5-5 and TRBJ2-5, is DAGVTQSPTHLIKTRGQQVTLRCSPISGHKSVSWYQQVLGQGPQFIFQYYEKEERGRGNFPDRFSARQFPNYSSELNVNALLLGDSALYLCASSLGGLPYQETQYFGPGTRLLVL.

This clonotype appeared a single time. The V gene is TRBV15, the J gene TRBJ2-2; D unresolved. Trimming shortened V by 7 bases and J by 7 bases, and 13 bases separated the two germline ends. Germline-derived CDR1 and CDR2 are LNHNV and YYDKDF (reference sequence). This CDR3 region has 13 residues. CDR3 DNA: TGTGCCACCACCGCCATGAAGTTCGGGGAGCTGTTTTTT. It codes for CATTAMKFGELFF.

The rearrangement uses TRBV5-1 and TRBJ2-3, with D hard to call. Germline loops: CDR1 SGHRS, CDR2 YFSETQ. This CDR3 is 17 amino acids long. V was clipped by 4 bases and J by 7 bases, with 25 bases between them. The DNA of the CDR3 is TGCGCCAGCAGCCCTATAAGGCCGGGCCAGCCGACGAATACGCAGTATTTT. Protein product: CASSPIRPGQPTNTQYF.

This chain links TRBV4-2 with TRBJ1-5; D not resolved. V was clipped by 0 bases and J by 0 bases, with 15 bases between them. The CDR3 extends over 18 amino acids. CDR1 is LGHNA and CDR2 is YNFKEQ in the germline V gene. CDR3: CASSQERHTKDSNQPQHF. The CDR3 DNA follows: TGTGCCAGCAGCCAAGAAAGACATACAAAGGATAGCAATCAGCCCCAGCATTTT.

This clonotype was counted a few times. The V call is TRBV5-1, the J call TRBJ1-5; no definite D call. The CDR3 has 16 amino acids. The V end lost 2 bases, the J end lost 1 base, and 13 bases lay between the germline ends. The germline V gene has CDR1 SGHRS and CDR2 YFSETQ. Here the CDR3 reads CASSLGGWGSNQPQHF. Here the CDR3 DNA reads TGCGCCAGCAGCTTAGGAGGGTGGGGAAGCAATCAGCCCCAGCATTTT.